This T cell receptor beta chain appears in the sequencing data of a study of blood T cell repertoires in COVID-19. Assay used: immunoSEQ multiplex PCR; TCRdb lists only in-frame clones, some missing. The sample shows a few hundred thousand clones, 85% of them seen only once. Germline V lookup: CDR1 MGHRA, CDR2 YSYEKL. The CDR3 covers 15 residues. V lost 4 bases, J lost 1 base, and 6 bases stayed unmatched. The sequence was collected from a young woman with acute or convalescent COVID-19. This sequence joins TRBV4-1 and TRBJ1-2; 7 bases are a match to TRBD1. Input material: peripheral blood. The CDR3 DNA reads TGCGCCAGCAGCCGGAGCCGGGACAGTAACTATGGCTACACCTTC. Its protein is CASSRSRDSNYGYTF.